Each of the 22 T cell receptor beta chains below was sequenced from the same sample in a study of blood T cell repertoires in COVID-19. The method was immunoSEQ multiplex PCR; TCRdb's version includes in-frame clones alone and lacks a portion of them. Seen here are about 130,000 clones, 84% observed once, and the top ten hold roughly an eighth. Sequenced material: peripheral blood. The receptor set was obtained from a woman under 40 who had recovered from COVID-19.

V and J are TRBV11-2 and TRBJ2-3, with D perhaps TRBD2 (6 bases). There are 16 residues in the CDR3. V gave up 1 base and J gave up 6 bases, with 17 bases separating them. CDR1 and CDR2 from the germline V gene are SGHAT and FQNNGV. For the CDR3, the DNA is TGTGCCAGCAGCTTAGGGCAAGTTGGGGGGTTTGATACGCAGTATTTT. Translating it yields CASSLGQVGGFDTQYF.

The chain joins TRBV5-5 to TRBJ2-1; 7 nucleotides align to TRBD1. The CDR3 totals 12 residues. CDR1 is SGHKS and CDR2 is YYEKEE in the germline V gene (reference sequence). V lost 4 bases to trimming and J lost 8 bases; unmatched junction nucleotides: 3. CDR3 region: CASSPDRDEQFF. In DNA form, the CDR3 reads TGTGCCAGCAGCCCCGACAGGGATGAGCAGTTCTTC.

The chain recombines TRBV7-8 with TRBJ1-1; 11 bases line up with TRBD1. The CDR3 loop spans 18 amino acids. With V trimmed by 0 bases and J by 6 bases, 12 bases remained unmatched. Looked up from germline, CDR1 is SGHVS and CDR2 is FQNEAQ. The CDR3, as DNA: TGTGCCAGCAGCTTAGCCTGGACAGGGGGCCCGAAAGGACCTGAAGCTTTCTTT. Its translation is CASSLAWTGGPKGPEAFF.

The CDR3: CASSPALFHEQYF. The CDR3 DNA is TGCGCCAGCAGCCCCGCCCTATTCCACGAGCAGTACTTC. V gene TRBV4-1 combines with J gene TRBJ2-7, with no clear D. There are 13 residues in the CDR3. Germline CDR1 MGHRA, CDR2 YSYEKL. The V and J ends lost 4 bases and 5 bases respectively, with 12 bases between them.

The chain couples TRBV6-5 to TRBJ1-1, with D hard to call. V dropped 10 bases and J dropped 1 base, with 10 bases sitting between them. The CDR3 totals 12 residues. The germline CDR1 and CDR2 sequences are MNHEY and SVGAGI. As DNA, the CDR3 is TGTGCCACCCTGAACTGGAACACTGAAGCTTTCTTT. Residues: CATLNWNTEAFF.

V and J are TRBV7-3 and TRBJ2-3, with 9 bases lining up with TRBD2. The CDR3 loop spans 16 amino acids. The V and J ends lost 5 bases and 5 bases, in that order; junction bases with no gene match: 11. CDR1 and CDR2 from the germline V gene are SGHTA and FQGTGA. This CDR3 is CASSLRAGGPEDTQYF. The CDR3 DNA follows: TGTGCCAGCAGCCTCCGAGCGGGGGGCCCTGAAGATACGCAGTATTTT.

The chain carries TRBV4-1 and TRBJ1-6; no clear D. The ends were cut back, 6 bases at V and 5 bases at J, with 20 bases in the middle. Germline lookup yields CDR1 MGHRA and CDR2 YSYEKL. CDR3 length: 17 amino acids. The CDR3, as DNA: TGCGCCAGCAGTTTTAACGTTGGGCAGAGAAATAATTCACCCCTCCACTTT. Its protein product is CASSFNVGQRNNSPLHF.

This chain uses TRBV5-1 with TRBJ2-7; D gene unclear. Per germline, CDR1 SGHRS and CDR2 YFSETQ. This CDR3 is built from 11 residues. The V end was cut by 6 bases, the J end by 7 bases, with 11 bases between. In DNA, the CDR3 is TGCGCCAGCAAGACAAATGATGAGCAGTACTTC. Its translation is CASKTNDEQYF.

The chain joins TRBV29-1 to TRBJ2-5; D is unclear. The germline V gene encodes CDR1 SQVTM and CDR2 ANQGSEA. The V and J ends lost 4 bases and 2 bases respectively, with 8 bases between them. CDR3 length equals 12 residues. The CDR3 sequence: CSVGDTQETQYF. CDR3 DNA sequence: TGCAGCGTTGGAGACACACAAGAGACCCAGTACTTC.

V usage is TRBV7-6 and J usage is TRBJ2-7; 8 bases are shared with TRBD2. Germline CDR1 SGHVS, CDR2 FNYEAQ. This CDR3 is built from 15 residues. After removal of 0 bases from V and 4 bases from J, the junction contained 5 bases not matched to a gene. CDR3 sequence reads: CASSLAAGASYEQYF. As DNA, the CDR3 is TGTGCCAGCAGCTTAGCAGCGGGAGCTTCTTACGAGCAGTACTTC.

CDR3 DNA sequence: TGTGCCAGCACCCTTGGACTAGCTTTCTACGAGCAGTACTTC. Translation gives CASTLGLAFYEQYF. The chain combines TRBV6-5 with TRBJ2-7; TRBD2 matches at 8 bases. Germline-derived CDR1 and CDR2 are MNHEY and SVGAGI. J was trimmed by 3 bases and V by 7 bases; bases with no gene match: 8. The CDR3 runs to 14 residues.

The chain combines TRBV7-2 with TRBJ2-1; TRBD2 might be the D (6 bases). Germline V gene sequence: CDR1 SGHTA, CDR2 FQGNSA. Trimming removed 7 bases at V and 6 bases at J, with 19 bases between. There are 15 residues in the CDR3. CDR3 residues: CASIPGTGVFNEQFF. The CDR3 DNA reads TGTGCCAGCATCCCGGGGACGGGGGTTTTCAATGAGCAGTTCTTC.

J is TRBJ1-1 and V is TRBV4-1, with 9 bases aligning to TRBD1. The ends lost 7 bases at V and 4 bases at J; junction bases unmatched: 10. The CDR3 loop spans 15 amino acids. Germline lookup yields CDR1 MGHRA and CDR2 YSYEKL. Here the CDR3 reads CASKTGGVMSTEAFF. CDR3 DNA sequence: TGCGCCAGCAAAACAGGGGGCGTAATGTCCACTGAAGCTTTCTTT.

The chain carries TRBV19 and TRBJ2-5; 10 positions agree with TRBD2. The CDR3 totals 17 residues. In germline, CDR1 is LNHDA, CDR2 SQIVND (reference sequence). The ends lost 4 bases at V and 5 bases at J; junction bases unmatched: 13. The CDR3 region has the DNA TGTGCCAGTAGTAAGTTGGGTGGACTAGCGGTTTTGGAGACCCAGTACTTC. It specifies CASSKLGGLAVLETQYF.

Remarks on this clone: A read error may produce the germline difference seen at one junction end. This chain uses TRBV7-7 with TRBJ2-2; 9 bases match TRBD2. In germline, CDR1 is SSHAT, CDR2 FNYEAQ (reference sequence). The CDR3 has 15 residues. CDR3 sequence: CASSPTSGNTGELFF. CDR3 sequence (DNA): TGTGCTAGCAGCCCGACTAGCGGTAACACCGGGGAGCTGTTTTTT.

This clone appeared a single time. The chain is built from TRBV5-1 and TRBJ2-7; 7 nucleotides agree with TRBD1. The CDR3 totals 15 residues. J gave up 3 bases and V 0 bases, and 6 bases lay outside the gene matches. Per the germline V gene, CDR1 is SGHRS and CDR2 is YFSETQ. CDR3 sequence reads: CASSLGGYRGYEQYF. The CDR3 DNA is TGCGCCAGCAGCTTGGGAGGCTACAGGGGCTACGAGCAGTACTTC. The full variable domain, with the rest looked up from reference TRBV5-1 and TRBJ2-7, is KAGVTQTPRYLIKTRGQQVTLSCSPISGHRSVSWYQQTPGQGLQFLFEYFSETQRNKGNFPGRFSGRQFSNSRSEMNVSTLELGDSALYLCASSLGGYRGYEQYFGPGTRLTVT.

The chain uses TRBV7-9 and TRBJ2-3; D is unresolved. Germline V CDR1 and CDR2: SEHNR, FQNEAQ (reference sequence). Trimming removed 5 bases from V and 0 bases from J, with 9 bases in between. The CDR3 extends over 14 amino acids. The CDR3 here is CASSPPRSTDTQYF. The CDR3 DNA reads TGTGCCAGCAGCCCCCCCCGTAGCACAGATACGCAGTATTTT.

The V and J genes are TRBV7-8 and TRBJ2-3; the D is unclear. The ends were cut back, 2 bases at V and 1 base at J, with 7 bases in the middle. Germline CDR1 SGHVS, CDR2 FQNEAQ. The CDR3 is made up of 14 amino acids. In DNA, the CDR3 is TGTGCCAGCAGCTTATCGGTTGGCACAGATACGCAGTATTTT. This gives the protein CASSLSVGTDTQYF.

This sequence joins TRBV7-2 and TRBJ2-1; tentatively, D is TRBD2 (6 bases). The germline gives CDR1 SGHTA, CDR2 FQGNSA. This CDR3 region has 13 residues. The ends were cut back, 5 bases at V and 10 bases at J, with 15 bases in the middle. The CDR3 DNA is TGTGCCAGCAGCACAAGACTAGTTGGCGAGCAGTTCTTC. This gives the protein CASSTRLVGEQFF.

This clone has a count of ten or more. The CDR3 reads CASSQRTGASALGYTF. The DNA of the CDR3 is TGTGCCAGCAGCCAAAGGACAGGGGCTTCGGCTCTAGGCTACACCTTC. The V call is TRBV3-1 (or the pseudogene TRBV3-2), the J call TRBJ1-2; 9 bases are a match to TRBD1. This CDR3 spans 16 amino acids. Germline CDR1 LGHDT, CDR2 YNNKEL (reference sequence). Trimming took 2 bases from V and 8 from J; bases not matched to a gene: 12.

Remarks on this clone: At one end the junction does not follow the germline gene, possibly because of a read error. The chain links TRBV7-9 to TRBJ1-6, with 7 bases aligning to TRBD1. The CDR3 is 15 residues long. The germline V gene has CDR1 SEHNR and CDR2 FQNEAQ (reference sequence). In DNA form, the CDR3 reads TGTGCCAGCAGCATAGCCGGGACAGATAATTCACCCCTCCACTTT. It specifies CASSIAGTDNSPLHF.

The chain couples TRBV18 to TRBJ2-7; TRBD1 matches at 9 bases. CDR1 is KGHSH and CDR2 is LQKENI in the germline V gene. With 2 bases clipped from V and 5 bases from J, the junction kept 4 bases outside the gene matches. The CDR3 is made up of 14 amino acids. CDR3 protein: CASSPRTGDHEQYF. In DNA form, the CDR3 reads TGTGCCAGCTCACCAAGGACAGGGGACCACGAGCAGTACTTC.